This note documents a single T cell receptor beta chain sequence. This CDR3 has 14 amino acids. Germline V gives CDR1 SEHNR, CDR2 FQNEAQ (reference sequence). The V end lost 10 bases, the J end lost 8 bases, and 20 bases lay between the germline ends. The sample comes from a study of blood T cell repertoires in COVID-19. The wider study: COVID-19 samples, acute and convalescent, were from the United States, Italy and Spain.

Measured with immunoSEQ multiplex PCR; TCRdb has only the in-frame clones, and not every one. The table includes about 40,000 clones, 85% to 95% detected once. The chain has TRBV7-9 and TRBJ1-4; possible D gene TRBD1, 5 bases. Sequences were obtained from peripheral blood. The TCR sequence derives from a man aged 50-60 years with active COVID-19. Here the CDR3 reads CATGSSGFREKLFF. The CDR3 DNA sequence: TGTGCCACCGGATCGTCAGGGTTCCGGGAAAAACTGTTTTTT.